The rows below give T cell receptor beta chains drawn from one sample of a study of T cell changes during pregnancy in multiple sclerosis. Libraries were prepared by immunoSEQ multiplex PCR; TCRdb keeps only in-frame clonotypes and omits some of them. The profile shows 45,000 to 65,000 clones, approximately 94% of them singletons. The sample in question was CD8+ T cells from peripheral blood mononuclear cells, obtained in the third trimester of pregnancy. The receptors were sampled from a female donor with multiple sclerosis, enrolled in a pregnancy study. The CDR3 runs from the conserved cysteine through the conserved F or W. D genes are given only for firm matches. Size tells how often a clone was seen (once, few, many) or the class of an expanded clone, and some rows leave it out.

j_gene	d_gene	abundance	v_gene	CDR3aa	CDR3nt
TRBJ2-7	TRBD1	NA	TRBV4-1	CASSLGQGTYEQYF	TGCGCCAGCAGCCTAGGACAGGGTACCTACGAGCAGTACTTC
TRBJ2-3	TRBD2	NA	TRBV7-3	CASSLGTSGDTQYF	TGTGCCAGCAGCTTAGGGACTAGTGGGGATACGCAGTATTTT
TRBJ2-7	TRBD1	NA	TRBV7-2	CASSKGTGGVYEQYF	TGTGCCAGCAGCAAGGGGACAGGGGGGGTCTACGAGCAGTACTTC
TRBJ2-3	TRBD2	NA	TRBV29-1	CSVVLAGGAQYF	TGCAGCGTTGTGTTAGCGGGAGGGGCGCAGTATTTT
TRBJ1-1	NA	NA	TRBV27	CASSLRGGQTEAFF	TGTGCCAGCAGTTTACGGGGGGGGCAGACTGAAGCTTTCTTT
TRBJ1-4	NA	once	TRBV28	CASSPIQGIATNEKLFF	TGTGCCAGCAGTCCCATCCAGGGGATCGCAACTAATGAAAAACTGTTTTTT
TRBJ2-1	NA	NA	TRBV7-9	CASSLQNEQFF	TGTGCCAGCAGCTTACAGAATGAGCAGTTCTTC
TRBJ1-1	NA	NA	TRBV5-6	CASSLVGEGLNTEAFF	TGTGCCAGCAGCTTGGTCGGTGAGGGTCTGAACACTGAAGCTTTCTTT
TRBJ1-1	NA	NA	TRBV6-1	CASSELGQLNTEAFF	TGTGCCAGCAGTGAGTTGGGACAACTCAACACTGAAGCTTTCTTT
TRBJ2-1	TRBD2	once	TRBV7-9	CASSLAQLAGLNEQFF	TGTGCCAGCAGCTTAGCGCAGTTAGCGGGGTTGAATGAGCAGTTCTTC
TRBJ1-1	TRBD1	few	TRBV5-1	CASSFLPPTGENTEAFF	TGCGCCAGCAGCTTTCTCCCCCCGACAGGGGAGAACACTGAAGCTTTCTTT
TRBJ2-5	TRBD2	NA	TRBV5-1	CASSPGGLAGGAETQYF	TGCGCCAGCAGCCCCGGCGGACTAGCGGGAGGGGCAGAGACCCAGTACTTC
TRBJ2-7	NA	NA	TRBV11-2	CASSLAGEQYF	TGTGCCAGCAGCTTAGCGGGGGAGCAGTACTTC
TRBJ1-1	NA	NA	TRBV7-4	CASSPWWGQRGKPNTEAFF	TGTGCCAGCAGCCCCTGGTGGGGACAAAGGGGGAAGCCGAACACTGAAGCTTTCTTT
TRBJ1-2	TRBD1	NA	TRBV13	CASSLGPGTANYGYTF	TGTGCCAGCAGCTTAGGGCCCGGGACAGCTAACTATGGCTACACCTTC
TRBJ2-1	TRBD2	NA	TRBV11-2	CASSSSGRAWDNEQFF	TGTGCCAGCAGCTCTAGCGGGAGGGCTTGGGACAATGAGCAGTTCTTC
TRBJ2-7	TRBD1	NA	TRBV30	CAWRGTGDRYGYEQYF	TGTGCCTGGCGAGGGACAGGGGATCGGTATGGTTACGAGCAGTACTTC
TRBJ2-2	TRBD2	NA	TRBV4-1	CASSQDRLAGVGTGELFF	TGCGCCAGCAGCCAAGATCGACTAGCGGGAGTAGGCACCGGGGAGCTGTTTTTT
TRBJ2-2	TRBD2	once	TRBV13	CASSPTSGNTGELFF	TGTGCCAGCAGCCCTACTAGCGGCAACACCGGGGAGCTGTTTTTT
TRBJ2-3	TRBD2	NA	TRBV19	CASKFRSGSSSTDTQYF	TGTGCCAGTAAATTTCGGAGCGGGAGCAGTTCCACAGATACGCAGTATTTT
TRBJ1-1	NA	NA	TRBV19	CASSIVGQNTEAFF	TGTGCCAGTAGTATAGTAGGACAGAACACTGAAGCTTTCTTT
TRBJ2-4	TRBD1	NA	TRBV4-1	CASSQEDGTDEDIQYF	TGCGCCAGCAGCCAAGAGGACGGGACAGATGAAGACATTCAGTACTTC
TRBJ2-3	NA	NA	TRBV28	CASSLWRDTDTQYF	TGTGCCAGCAGTTTGTGGAGGGACACAGATACGCAGTATTTT
TRBJ2-2	NA	NA	TRBV6-5	CASSYGSSAGELFF	TGTGCCAGCAGTTATGGGAGCTCGGCCGGGGAGCTGTTTTTT
TRBJ2-5	NA	NA	TRBV18	CASTEVEETQYF	TGTGCCAGTACGGAGGTGGAGGAGACCCAGTACTTC
TRBJ2-7	NA	NA	TRBV5-4	CASSTRSGSIEQYF	TGTGCCAGCAGTACCAGATCAGGCTCCATCGAGCAGTACTTC
TRBJ2-1	TRBD2	NA	TRBV4-1	CASSQASGSSYNEQFF	TGCGCCAGCAGCCAAGCTAGCGGGAGCTCCTACAATGAGCAGTTCTTC
TRBJ2-5	TRBD1	NA	TRBV7-2	CASSSLKNRGLQETQYF	TGTGCCAGCAGCTCACTCAAGAACAGGGGGCTTCAAGAGACCCAGTACTTC
TRBJ2-6	NA	NA	TRBV7-9	CASSLMASGANVLTF	TGTGCCAGCAGCTTAATGGCTTCTGGGGCCAACGTCCTGACTTTC
TRBJ2-1	NA	NA	TRBV5-1	CASSLLGGDENEQFF	TGCGCCAGCAGCTTGTTGGGGGGTGATGAGAATGAGCAGTTCTTC
TRBJ2-2	NA	NA	TRBV4-2	CASSQDQVAGWGTGELFF	TGTGCCAGCAGCCAAGATCAGGTGGCGGGGTGGGGCACCGGGGAGCTGTTTTTT
TRBJ2-6	NA	NA	TRBV7-6	CASSPGSGANVLTF	TGTGCCAGCAGCCCCGGGAGCGGGGCCAACGTCCTGACTTTC
TRBJ2-2	TRBD1	NA	TRBV7-8	CASSYVTGGSGTGELFF	TGTGCCAGCAGCTACGTTACAGGGGGCTCGGGCACCGGGGAGCTGTTTTTT
TRBJ2-1	TRBD2	NA	TRBV5-6	CASSGGLAETYNEQFF	TGTGCCAGCAGCGGCGGACTAGCGGAAACATACAATGAGCAGTTCTTC
TRBJ2-7	TRBD1	NA	TRBV5-1	CASSLGTGVSYEQYF	TGCGCCAGCAGCTTGGGGACAGGCGTCTCCTACGAGCAGTACTTC
TRBJ1-1	TRBD1	NA	TRBV5-4	CASSPGTGGDEAFF	TGTGCCAGCAGCCCGGGGACAGGGGGGGATGAAGCTTTCTTT
TRBJ2-7	NA	NA	TRBV5-1	CASSLSPGPSYEQYF	TGCGCCAGCAGCTTGTCGCCAGGTCCCTCCTACGAGCAGTACTTC
TRBJ2-1	NA	NA	TRBV29-1	CSVGLRGNEQFF	TGCAGCGTTGGTCTTAGGGGCAATGAGCAGTTCTTC
TRBJ2-5	NA	NA	TRBV27	CASSHLLGVGETQYF	TGTGCCAGCAGTCACCTTCTCGGGGTCGGAGAGACCCAGTACTTC
TRBJ1-2	TRBD1	NA	TRBV7-9	CASSQLDRDSFYGYTF	TGTGCCAGCAGCCAACTAGACAGGGACAGTTTTTATGGCTACACCTTC
TRBJ2-1	TRBD2	NA	TRBV7-8	CASSLTSDPYNEQFF	TGTGCCAGCAGCTTAACTAGCGACCCCTACAATGAGCAGTTCTTC